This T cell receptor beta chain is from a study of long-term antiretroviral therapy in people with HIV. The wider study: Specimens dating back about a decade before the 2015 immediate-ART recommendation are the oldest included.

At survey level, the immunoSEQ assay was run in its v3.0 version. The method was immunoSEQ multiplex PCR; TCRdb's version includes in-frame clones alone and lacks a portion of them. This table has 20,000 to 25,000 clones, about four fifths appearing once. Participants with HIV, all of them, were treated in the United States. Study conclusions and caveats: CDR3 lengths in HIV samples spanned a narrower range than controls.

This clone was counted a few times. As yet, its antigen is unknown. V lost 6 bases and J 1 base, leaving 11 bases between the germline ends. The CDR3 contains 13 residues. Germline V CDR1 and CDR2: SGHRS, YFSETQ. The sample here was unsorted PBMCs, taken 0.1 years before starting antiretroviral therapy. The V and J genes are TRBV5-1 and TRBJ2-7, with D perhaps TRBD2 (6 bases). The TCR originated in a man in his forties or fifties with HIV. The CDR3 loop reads CASTWGESYEQYF. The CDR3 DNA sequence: TGCGCCAGCACCTGGGGGGAGTCCTACGAGCAGTACTTC. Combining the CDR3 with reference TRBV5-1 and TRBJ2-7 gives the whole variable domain KAGVTQTPRYLIKTRGQQVTLSCSPISGHRSVSWYQQTPGQGLQFLFEYFSETQRNKGNFPGRFSGRQFSNSRSEMNVSTLELGDSALYLCASTWGESYEQYFGPGTRLTVT.